The next 12 T cell receptor beta chains were all read from a single sample in a study of blood T cell repertoires in COVID-19. Sequencing used immunoSEQ multiplex PCR; TCRdb keeps in-frame clones, though not all of them. The data show roughly 140,000 clones, 80% seen once. The sample comprised peripheral blood. These receptors were collected from an older man who had recovered from COVID-19.

The rearrangement uses TRBV7-8 and TRBJ2-3, with 7 bases that match TRBD2. Germline V gene lookup returns CDR1 SGHVS and CDR2 FQNEAQ. The CDR3 has 14 residues. Trimming took 5 bases from V and 4 from J; bases not matched to a gene: 6. The CDR3 nucleotides are TGTGCCAGCAGCCAGATGGGGGGGGCAGATACGCAGTATTTT. Its protein is CASSQMGGADTQYF. The full variable domain, completed using reference TRBV7-8 and TRBJ2-3, is GAGVSQSPRYKVAKRGQDVALRCDPISGHVSLFWYQQALGQGPEFLTYFQNEAQLDKSGLPSDRFFAERPEGSVSTLKIQRTQQEDSAVYLCASSQMGGADTQYFGPGTRLTVL.

This chain links TRBV7-2 with TRBJ2-7, with 11 bases that match TRBD2. Germline assignment: CDR1 SGHTA and CDR2 FQGNSA. The CDR3 sequence is 15 residues long. Trimming at V came to 5 bases and at J to 1 base, leaving 4 bases not matched to a gene. The DNA of the CDR3 is TGTGCCAGCAGCGATACTAGCGGGAGATCCTACGAGCAGTACTTC. Translation gives CASSDTSGRSYEQYF.

The rearrangement joins TRBV30 to TRBJ2-7, with 8 bases lining up with TRBD1. Germline values: CDR1 GTSNPN, CDR2 SVGIG (reference sequence). The V and J ends lost 1 base and 6 bases, in that order; junction bases with no gene match: 5. This CDR3 contains 13 residues. DNA of the CDR3: TGTGCCTGGAGTGCTGGACAGGGTAGCGAGCAGTACTTC. This gives the protein CAWSAGQGSEQYF.

The CDR3 nucleotides read TGCGCCAGCAGCTCCCCGGGACTAGCGTCCCAGGGCGGCACCGGGGAGCTGTTTTTT. Protein product: CASSSPGLASQGGTGELFF. The gene calls are TRBV5-1 and TRBJ2-2; 10 bases are shared with TRBD2. The CDR3 covers 19 residues. Trimming cost V 3 bases and J 4 bases; bases outside gene matches: 15. Germline V CDR1 and CDR2: SGHRS, YFSETQ.

This clone showed up just once. The gene calls are TRBV21-1 and TRBJ1-5; TRBD1, as called in the table, went unchecked against the DNA. TRBV21-1 is classified as a pseudogene. CDR3 size: 18 residues. The CDR3 DNA reads as TGTGCCAGCAGCAAAGAGGGGGACAGGTGTTTTAGCAATCAGCCCCAGCATTTT. Translation gives CASSKEGDRCFSNQPQHF.

This clone was detected a few times. The chain links TRBV2 to TRBJ1-4, with D possibly being TRBD1 (6 bases). Germline values: CDR1 SNHLY, CDR2 FYNNEI. This CDR3 comprises 13 residues. V was pared by 4 bases and J by 5 bases, with 8 bases between. The CDR3 region has the DNA TGTGCCAGCAGTGTACAGGGAAATGAAAAACTGTTTTTT. As protein: CASSVQGNEKLFF.

The table lists this clone with a few counts. This chain links TRBV10-3 with TRBJ1-5, with 9 bases aligning to TRBD1. The length of the CDR3 is 18 residues. The V segment lost 2 bases and the J segment 3 bases; nucleotides outside the gene matches: 11. Germline V gives CDR1 ENHRY, CDR2 SYGVKD. This chain's CDR3 is CAISEPGHGQGINQPQHF. The CDR3 region has the DNA TGTGCCATCAGTGAGCCCGGTCACGGACAGGGGATCAATCAGCCCCAGCATTTT.

This chain links TRBV27 with TRBJ2-5; 8 bases agree with TRBD2. Germline V gene lookup returns CDR1 MNHEY and CDR2 SMNVEV (reference sequence). The CDR3 runs to 13 residues. After removal of 9 bases from V and 5 bases from J, the junction contained 8 bases not matched to a gene. CDR3 region: CASIHRGGETQYF. CDR3 nucleotide sequence: TGTGCCAGTATCCATCGGGGGGGGGAGACCCAGTACTTC.

The V call is TRBV12-3 or TRBV12-4, the J call TRBJ1-3; possibly TRBD1 for D (5 bases). This CDR3 has 13 residues. Between the trimmed V and J ends, which lost 3 bases and 8 bases, there was a span of 11 bases. In DNA form, the CDR3 reads TGTGCCAGCAGTTTTGCAGGGATTCACACCATATATTTT. Translation gives CASSFAGIHTIYF.

The chain uses TRBV3-1 (or the pseudogene TRBV3-2) and TRBJ2-1, with TRBD2 matching over 7 bases. Germline assignment: CDR1 LGHDT and CDR2 YNNKEL (reference sequence). The CDR3 is made up of 12 amino acids. J lost 8 bases, V lost 3 bases, and 1 base had no gene match. CDR3 coding DNA: TGTGCCAGCAGCCAGAGCGGGGATGAGCAGTTCTTC. Translating it yields CASSQSGDEQFF.

This clone was counted once. The chain recombines TRBV6-1 with TRBJ1-2; 9 bases match TRBD1. The CDR3 runs 14 residues. From germline, CDR1 is MNHNS and CDR2 SASEGT. Trimming cost V 1 base and J 5 bases; bases outside gene matches: 2. The DNA for the CDR3 is TGTGCCAGCAGTGAAGAGACAGGGGGTTATGGCTACACCTTC. It translates to CASSEETGGYGYTF.

The chain has TRBV20-1 and TRBJ2-6, with a possible D match to TRBD1 (6 bases). V dropped 3 bases and J dropped 2 bases, with 14 bases sitting between them. This CDR3 region has 16 residues. The germline gives CDR1 DFQATT, CDR2 SNEGSKA (reference sequence). The CDR3 DNA is TGCAGTGCTAGTCGTGTCACAGGGACTGGGGCCAACGTCCTGACTTTC. Encoded protein: CSASRVTGTGANVLTF.